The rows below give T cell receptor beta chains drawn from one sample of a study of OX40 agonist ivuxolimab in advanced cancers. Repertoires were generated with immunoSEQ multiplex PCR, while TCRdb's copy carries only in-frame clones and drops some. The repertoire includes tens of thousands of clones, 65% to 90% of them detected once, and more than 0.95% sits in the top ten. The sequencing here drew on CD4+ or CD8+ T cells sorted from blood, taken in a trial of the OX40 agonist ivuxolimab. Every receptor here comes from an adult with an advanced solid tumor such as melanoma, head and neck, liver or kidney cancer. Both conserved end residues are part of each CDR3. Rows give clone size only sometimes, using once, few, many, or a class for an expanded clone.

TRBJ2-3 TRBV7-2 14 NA CASSSGVLTDTQYF
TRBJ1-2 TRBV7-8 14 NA CASSSTGQVYGYTF
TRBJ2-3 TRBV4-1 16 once CASSQGRVSSTDTQYF
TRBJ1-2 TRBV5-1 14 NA CASSLALSNYGYTF
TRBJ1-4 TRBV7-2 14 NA CASSLDGSNEKLFF
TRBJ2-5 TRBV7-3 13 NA CASSRKGGETQYF
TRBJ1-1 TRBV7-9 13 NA CASSLQGSTEAFF
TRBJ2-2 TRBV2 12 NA CASSDDSGELFF
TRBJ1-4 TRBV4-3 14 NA CASSLGQINEKLFF
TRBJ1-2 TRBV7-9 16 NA CASSPGHGASTYGYTF
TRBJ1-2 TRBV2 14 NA CASSARGSYYGYTF
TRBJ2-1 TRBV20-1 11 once CSALGFNEQFF
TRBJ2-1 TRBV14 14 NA CASSPSVAGGHKFF
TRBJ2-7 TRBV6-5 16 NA CASSYAITGGHYEQYF
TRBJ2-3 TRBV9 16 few CASSVVGGGALDTQYF
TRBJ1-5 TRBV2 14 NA CASKLMGINQPQHF
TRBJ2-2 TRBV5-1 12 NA CASSFGHRELFF
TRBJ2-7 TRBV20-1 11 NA CSARGPNEQYF
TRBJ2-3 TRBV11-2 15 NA CASSLGLYDTDTQYF
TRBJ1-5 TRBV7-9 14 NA CASSPGTGGQPQHF
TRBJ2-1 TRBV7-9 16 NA CASSLSLRGVYNEQFF
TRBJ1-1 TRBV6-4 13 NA CASRRTGNTEAFF
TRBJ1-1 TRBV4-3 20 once CASSQDLGRGQLGMNTEAFF
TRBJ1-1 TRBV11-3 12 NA CASSTNTGEAFF
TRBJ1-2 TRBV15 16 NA CATSRDRASGVYGYTF
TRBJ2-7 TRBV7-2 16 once CASSLRLAGGGTGGYF
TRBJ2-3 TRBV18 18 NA CASSPSQGHEIRSDTQYF
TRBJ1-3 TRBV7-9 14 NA CASSVEGAGNTIYF
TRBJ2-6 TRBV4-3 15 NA CASSQPGSGANVLTF
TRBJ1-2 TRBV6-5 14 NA CASSETVAWYGYTF
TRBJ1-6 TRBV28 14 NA CASKRGAYNSPLHF
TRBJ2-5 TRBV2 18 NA CASSEGGLAGQLGETQYF
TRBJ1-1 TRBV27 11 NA CASNDRGRAFF
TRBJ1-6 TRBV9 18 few CASSRTGTGGSYNSPLHF
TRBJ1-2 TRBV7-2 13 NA CASSLYDLYGYTF
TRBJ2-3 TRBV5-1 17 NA CASSPTAGTQGSDTQYF
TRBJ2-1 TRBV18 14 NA CASSHPGTYNEQFF
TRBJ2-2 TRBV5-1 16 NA CASSLGGQISTGELFF
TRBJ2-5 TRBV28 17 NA CASSPAGAGGLGETQYF
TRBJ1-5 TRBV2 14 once CASSEDPSNQPQHF